This is a list of T cell receptor beta chains from one sample in a study of T cell changes during pregnancy in multiple sclerosis. Measured with immunoSEQ multiplex PCR; TCRdb has only the in-frame clones, and not every one. The sample gives 100,000 or so clones, roughly 92% of which show up once; 0.99% is in the top ten. The starting material was peripheral blood, obtained after pregnancy. These receptors were collected from a female donor with multiple sclerosis, enrolled in a pregnancy study. Each CDR3 is given with its conserved first and last residue. Fields, in order: D gene, clone size, V gene, J gene, CDR3 DNA, CDR3 protein. A D gene is named only where the DNA matches it firmly. Where a row states a size, it is once, few, many or the class of an expanded clone; other rows omit it.

d_gene: TRBD2
abundance: .
v_gene: TRBV6-1
j_gene: TRBJ2-5
CDR3nt: TGTGCCAGCAGTGGCCGACTAGCGGGTACGTCGGCCCAGTACTTC
CDR3aa: CASSGRLAGTSAQYF

d_gene: TRBD2
abundance: once
v_gene: TRBV28
j_gene: TRBJ2-1
CDR3nt: TGTGCCAGCAGTCCACCCCCAAGACTAGCGAATGAGCAGTTCTTC
CDR3aa: CASSPPPRLANEQFF

d_gene: .
abundance: .
v_gene: TRBV5-4
j_gene: TRBJ2-5
CDR3nt: TGTGCCAGCAGCTTGGCACAGGGAGAGACCCAGTACTTC
CDR3aa: CASSLAQGETQYF

d_gene: TRBD1
abundance: .
v_gene: TRBV6-4
j_gene: TRBJ2-5
CDR3nt: TGTGCCAGCAGTGAGACAGGGTCCCCGGGGGAGACCCAGTACTTC
CDR3aa: CASSETGSPGETQYF

d_gene: TRBD2
abundance: .
v_gene: TRBV15
j_gene: TRBJ2-7
CDR3nt: TGTGCCACCAGCAGGGGTCGACTAGCGGGAGCCTACGAGCAGTACTTC
CDR3aa: CATSRGRLAGAYEQYF

d_gene: TRBD2
abundance: .
v_gene: TRBV7-6
j_gene: TRBJ2-5
CDR3nt: TGTGCCAGCAGCTCTAGCGGGAGGGCCTTTCCAGAGACCCAGTACTTC
CDR3aa: CASSSSGRAFPETQYF

d_gene: TRBD1
abundance: .
v_gene: TRBV28
j_gene: TRBJ2-3
CDR3nt: TGTGCCAGCAGTACGCGCGGGACAGGGCGACTCACAGATACGCAGTATTTT
CDR3aa: CASSTRGTGRLTDTQYF

d_gene: TRBD1
abundance: .
v_gene: TRBV7-9
j_gene: TRBJ1-2
CDR3nt: TGTGCCAGCAGCTTAGCAGGCTCAGGGGGCGGCTACACCTTC
CDR3aa: CASSLAGSGGGYTF

d_gene: TRBD1
abundance: .
v_gene: TRBV10-3
j_gene: TRBJ1-5
CDR3nt: TGTGCCATCAGTGAGTCTGGACAGGCTAACAATCAGCCCCAGCATTTT
CDR3aa: CAISESGQANNQPQHF

d_gene: .
abundance: .
v_gene: TRBV7-3
j_gene: TRBJ1-3
CDR3nt: TGTGCCAGCTCAGATCGAAGCTCTGGAAACACCATATATTTT
CDR3aa: CASSDRSSGNTIYF

d_gene: .
abundance: .
v_gene: TRBV27
j_gene: TRBJ1-1
CDR3nt: TGTGCCAGCAGTTTAGGGGGGAGGGGCACTGAAGCTTTCTTT
CDR3aa: CASSLGGRGTEAFF

d_gene: .
abundance: .
v_gene: TRBV6-6
j_gene: TRBJ1-2
CDR3nt: TGTGCCAGCAGTTACGACAGAAACTATGGCTACACCTTC
CDR3aa: CASSYDRNYGYTF

d_gene: TRBD1
abundance: .
v_gene: TRBV7-2
j_gene: TRBJ1-2
CDR3nt: TGTGCCAGCAGCTTCACAGGGGGCCTTGGCTACACCTTC
CDR3aa: CASSFTGGLGYTF

d_gene: .
abundance: .
v_gene: TRBV28
j_gene: TRBJ2-2
CDR3nt: TGTGCCAGCAGTTCCGCAGGGGTCGGGGAGCTGTTTTTT
CDR3aa: CASSSAGVGELFF

d_gene: .
abundance: .
v_gene: TRBV28
j_gene: TRBJ2-7
CDR3nt: TGTGCCAGCAGTTCCGCGTACGAGCAGTACTTC
CDR3aa: CASSSAYEQYF

d_gene: TRBD1
abundance: .
v_gene: TRBV2
j_gene: TRBJ2-1
CDR3nt: TGTGCGGTTTTGGGACAGGGGTGGACCAGCTCCTACAATGAGCAGTTCTTC
CDR3aa: CAVLGQGWTSSYNEQFF

d_gene: .
abundance: .
v_gene: TRBV5-1
j_gene: TRBJ2-3
CDR3nt: TGCGCCAGCAGCTTGGGAACGCTTACTAGCACAGATACGCAGTATTTT
CDR3aa: CASSLGTLTSTDTQYF

d_gene: .
abundance: once
v_gene: TRBV4-1
j_gene: TRBJ2-7
CDR3nt: TGCGCCAGCAGCCAAGATGGGCAGGGTTTATTGATCCACGAGCAGTACTTC
CDR3aa: CASSQDGQGLLIHEQYF